Shown below are 25 T cell receptor beta chains from a single sample sequenced in a study of blood T cells in healthy people across ages. The authors ran a second PCR of about 7 to 11 cycles using a sample-barcoded 5' primer and a J-beta primer mix. TCRdb re-analysed the 5' RACE reads in MiXCR, keeping a single row per CDR3 protein. The repertoire holds under 950,000 distinct CDR3 sequences, with approximately 22% as singletons. The sample taken for sequencing was blood. These receptors came from a man in his 70s in good health.

The rearrangement links TRBV20-1 to TRBJ2-5, with D possibly TRBD2 on 6 matching bases. Trimming cost V 4 bases and J 5 bases, with 11 bases left between them. This CDR3 contains 12 residues. The germline V gene has CDR1 DFQATT and CDR2 SNEGSKA (reference sequence). CDR3 coding DNA: TGCAGTGCTATGACTAGACTGGAGACCCAGTACTTC. Its protein is CSAMTRLETQYF.

This clonotype was picked up many times. The CDR3 loop reads CSASETGGRDTQYF. The CDR3 DNA reads TGCAGTGCTAGCGAGACAGGCGGCAGAGATACGCAGTATTTT. This chain uses TRBV20-1 with TRBJ2-3; a weak D match, TRBD1 (6 bases). The CDR3 spans 14 residues. Per germline, CDR1 DFQATT and CDR2 SNEGSKA (reference sequence). Trimming took 3 bases from V and 5 from J, leaving 15 bases between them.

This clonotype has only a few counts. In DNA form, the CDR3 reads TGTGCCAGCAGCTTAATATGGGTAGCGGGGGGTTTCTCCTACAATGAGCAGTTCTTC. It translates to CASSLIWVAGGFSYNEQFF. J is TRBJ2-1 and V is TRBV13; 10 nucleotides match TRBD2. The CDR3 consists of 19 residues. V dropped 2 bases and J dropped 0; count of bases not matched to a gene: 10. Germline-derived CDR1 and CDR2 are PRHDT and FYEKMQ (reference sequence).

This clonotype was seen only a few times. At one end, the junction sequence differs from germline, possibly due to a read error. The chain joins TRBV19 to TRBJ1-4; D uncertain. The CDR3 runs to 10 residues. In germline, CDR1 is LNHDA, CDR2 SQIVND (reference sequence). The CDR3 region has the DNA TGTGCCAGTGGGTTTGAAAACCTGTTTTTT. It codes for CASGFENLFF.

This chain joins TRBV18 and TRBJ2-3; TRBD2 matches at 7 bases. The CDR3 extends over 16 amino acids. Germline CDR1 and CDR2: KGHSH and LQKENI. The ends lost 4 bases at V and 1 base at J; junction bases unmatched: 8. CDR3 in amino acids: CASSLPRDYRTDTQYF. CDR3 bases: TGTGCCAGCTCACTGCCTCGGGACTACCGCACAGATACGCAGTATTTT.

This clonotype was seen only a few times. This sequence joins TRBV7-2 and TRBJ1-6; 10 bases align to TRBD1. CDR3 length: 17 residues. V lost 5 bases to trimming and J lost 6 bases; unmatched junction nucleotides: 10. Germline lookup yields CDR1 SGHTA and CDR2 FQGNSA. The DNA of the CDR3 is TGTGCCAGCAGCCCTGTCGCTGGGGACAGGGGTAATTCACCCCTCCACTTT. Protein: CASSPVAGDRGNSPLHF. Looking up the rest from reference TRBV7-2 and TRBJ1-6 gives the full variable domain: GAGVSQSPSNKVTEKGKDVELRCDPISGHTALYWYRQSLGQGLEFLIYFQGNSAPDKSGLPSDRFSAERTGGSVSTLTIQRTQQEDSAVYLCASSPVAGDRGNSPLHFGNGTRLTVT.

The V gene is TRBV5-1, the J gene TRBJ1-4; TRBD1 matches 7 bases. The germline V gene encodes CDR1 SGHRS and CDR2 YFSETQ. The CDR3 is 15 residues long. V trimming: 4 bases; J trimming: 6 bases; junction bases outside the gene matches: 9. CDR3 DNA: TGCGCCAGCAGCCCAGCAAGGGGGCGTGATGAAAAACTGTTTTTT. Translating it yields CASSPARGRDEKLFF.

The genes are TRBV6-1 and TRBJ1-1; D remains ambiguous. This CDR3 spans 14 amino acids. In germline, CDR1 is MNHNS, CDR2 SASEGT. The V and J ends lost 6 bases and 1 base respectively, with 12 bases between them. Here the CDR3 DNA reads TGTGCCAGCAGACTCGAGGTCAAGAACACTGAAGCTTTCTTT. Its protein product is CASRLEVKNTEAFF.

This clonotype was counted a few times. This chain connects TRBV6-2 or TRBV6-3 to TRBJ1-4; TRBD1 matches 8 bases. From germline, CDR1 is MNHEY and CDR2 SVGEGT. This CDR3 is 15 amino acids long. Germline trimming cut 2 bases from V and 4 bases from J; bases unmatched to any gene: 3. The CDR3 DNA follows: TGTGCCAGCAGTTACCCGACAGGGGTTAATGAAAAACTGTTTTTT. This sequence encodes CASSYPTGVNEKLFF.

Regarding this clonotype: One junction end does not reproduce the germline sequence, and a read error may be involved. V gene TRBV30 combines with J gene TRBJ2-5; D is possibly TRBD2 (5 bases). This CDR3 region has 13 residues. Germline CDR1 GTSNPN, CDR2 SVGIG (reference sequence). The CDR3 is CAWSVLRGETQYF. The CDR3 nucleotides are TGCGCCTGGAGTGTTTTACGGGGAGAGACCCAGTACTTC.

This clonotype was observed a few times. This rearrangement joins TRBV9 to TRBJ2-3, with 13 bases identical to TRBD2. CDR3 length: 15 amino acids. J lost 5 bases, V lost 0 bases, and 0 bases had no gene match. The germline CDR1 and CDR2 sequences are SGDLS and YYNGEE. The CDR3 nucleotides are TGTGCCAGCAGCGTAGGACTAGCGGGAGGAGATACGCAGTATTTT. Translated: CASSVGLAGGDTQYF.

This clonotype came up a few times. V usage is TRBV6-2 or TRBV6-3 and J usage is TRBJ2-3, with D tentatively TRBD2 (6 bases). Germline V gives CDR1 MNHEY, CDR2 SVGEGT. This CDR3 contains 15 residues. The V gene lost 0 bases and the J gene lost 0 bases, with 7 bases spanning the gap. The CDR3 here is CASSYSAGSTDTQYF. The DNA of the CDR3 is TGTGCCAGCAGTTACTCGGCGGGGAGCACAGATACGCAGTATTTT.

The gene calls are TRBV12-3 or TRBV12-4 and TRBJ1-1; 10 bases match TRBD1. With V trimmed by 6 bases and J by 5 bases, 9 bases remained unmatched. This CDR3 is 15 amino acids long. The CDR3: CASRRGDRGWTEAFF. The CDR3 DNA follows: TGTGCCAGCAGGCGTGGGGACAGGGGTTGGACTGAAGCTTTCTTT.

The rearrangement links TRBV19 to TRBJ2-3; 7 bases align to TRBD2. CDR3 length equals 14 residues. V lost 4 bases and J lost 4; bases outside the gene matches: 5. CDR1 is LNHDA and CDR2 is SQIVND in the germline V gene (reference sequence). The CDR3, as DNA: TGTGCCAGTAGTAGCGGGAGTGCGGCAGATACGCAGTATTTT. Its protein product is CASSSGSAADTQYF.

The chain combines TRBV25-1 with TRBJ2-3; D possibly matches TRBD1 or TRBD2 (5 bases each). CDR1 is MGHDK, CDR2 SYGVNS, per germline. Trimming left V 0 bases short and J 0 bases short, with 10 bases between. The CDR3 length is 16 residues. The DNA for the CDR3 is TGTGCCAGCAGTGAATACAGAGAGGGGAGCACAGATACGCAGTATTTT. This gives the protein CASSEYREGSTDTQYF.

The gene calls are TRBV5-1 and TRBJ2-1, with 11 bases lining up with TRBD1. V trimming: 4 bases; J trimming: 9 bases; junction bases outside the gene matches: 6. Germline-derived CDR1 and CDR2 are SGHRS and YFSETQ. The CDR3 loop spans 14 amino acids. The CDR3 region has the DNA TGCGCCAGCAGCCATGGGACAGGGGGTTTTGAGCAGTTCTTC. Its translation: CASSHGTGGFEQFF.

This clonotype was found a few times. The chain recombines TRBV27 with TRBJ1-1; tentative D call: TRBD1 (6 bases). V was shortened by 9 bases and J by 3 bases, with 23 bases between the two germline ends. The CDR3 covers 16 residues. Per germline, CDR1 MNHEY and CDR2 SMNVEV (reference sequence). CDR3 coding DNA: TGTGCCAGTAAACCTCGGGGGGGGGCCGAGCACACTGAAGCTTTCTTT. It codes for CASKPRGGAEHTEAFF.

This clonotype was seen more than once but under ten times. The chain joins TRBV12-3 or TRBV12-4 to TRBJ1-2; D unresolved. There are 13 residues in the CDR3. V was trimmed by 5 bases and J by 4 bases, leaving 11 bases between them. The DNA of the CDR3 is TGTGCCAGCAGTCCGGGGTCCCGCTATGGCTACACCTTC. It encodes CASSPGSRYGYTF.

The rearrangement uses TRBV29-1 and TRBJ1-2, with a tentative D call TRBD1 (5 bases). V was shortened by 6 bases and J by 0 bases, with 8 bases between the two germline ends. From germline, CDR1 is SQVTM and CDR2 ANQGSEA. The CDR3 has 12 residues. DNA for the CDR3: TGCAGCGTCGGGGGTCCTAACTATGGCTACACCTTC. This translates into CSVGGPNYGYTF. Complete variable domain (other parts from reference TRBV29-1 and TRBJ1-2): SAVISQKPSRDICQRGTSLTIQCQVDSQVTMMFWYRQQPGQSLTLIATANQGSEATYESGFVIDKFPISRPNLTFSTLTVSNMSPEDSSIYLCSVGGPNYGYTFGSGTRLTVV.

The chain has TRBV20-1 and TRBJ2-3; D perhaps matches TRBD2 (6 bases). Trimming removed 2 bases at V and 2 bases at J, with 17 bases between. This CDR3 is built from 16 residues. CDR1 is DFQATT, CDR2 SNEGSKA, per germline (reference sequence). CDR3 sequence reads: CSARLRGSGFTDTQYF. The CDR3 DNA sequence: TGCAGTGCTAGATTGCGTGGTAGCGGATTCACAGATACGCAGTATTTT.

V usage is TRBV2 and J usage is TRBJ2-5, with D possibly matching TRBD1 (6 bases). The CDR3 length is 14 residues. V was shortened by 8 bases and J by 0 bases, with 13 bases between the two germline ends. Germline CDR1 reads SNHLY; CDR2 reads FYNNEI. CDR3 sequence (DNA): TGTGCCAGCTCCGGACAGCGGTACCAAGAGACCCAGTACTTC. It specifies CASSGQRYQETQYF.

In this sample, this clonotype turned up a few times. The V and J genes are TRBV19 and TRBJ2-5, with 8 bases identical to TRBD2. From germline, CDR1 is LNHDA and CDR2 SQIVND (reference sequence). V lost 7 bases and J lost 4; bases outside the gene matches: 11. The CDR3 sequence is 15 residues long. In DNA form, the CDR3 reads TGTGCCAGTACCTGGGCAGCGGGAGAGGGAGAGACCCAGTACTTC. Amino acid sequence: CASTWAAGEGETQYF.

There are a few counts of this clonotype. The genes are TRBV7-9 and TRBJ2-7, with 8 bases lining up with TRBD1. This CDR3 has 15 residues. The J segment lost 6 bases and the V segment lost 6 bases, leaving 13 bases of the junction unmatched. Germline-derived CDR1 and CDR2 are SEHNR and FQNEAQ (reference sequence). In nucleotides, the CDR3 is TGTGCCAGCAGTGAACGTTCCAGGGGGCTCGGCGAGCAGTACTTC. This codes for CASSERSRGLGEQYF.

The V and J genes are TRBV7-9 and TRBJ1-2; the D is unclear. V was shortened by 5 bases and J by 6 bases, with 13 bases between the two germline ends. Per germline, CDR1 SEHNR and CDR2 FQNEAQ (reference sequence). The CDR3 runs to 13 residues. The CDR3 coding sequence is TGTGCCAGCAGCGCCTGGGCGCCGAATGGCTACACCTTC. Translating gives CASSAWAPNGYTF.

This clonotype was seen a few times. The J gene is TRBJ1-4, the V gene TRBV4-1, with 9 nucleotides matching TRBD1. With 0 bases clipped from V and 5 bases from J, the junction kept 7 bases outside the gene matches. CDR1 is MGHRA, CDR2 YSYEKL, per germline. The CDR3 covers 17 residues. The CDR3 DNA reads as TGCGCCAGCAGCCAAGATAGAGGGACAGGGAAAAATGAAAAACTGTTTTTT. Its protein product is CASSQDRGTGKNEKLFF.